This T cell receptor beta chain stems from a study of monozygotic twins with inflammatory bowel disease. Study conclusions and caveats: By inverse Simpson index, TCRbeta diversity was lower in IBD patients than in healthy co-twins. Any single strong signal or clonotype tied to IBD lacked support.

As regards this clonotype: Antigen specificity is unknown.

TCRdb re-called the 5' RACE reads; every CDR3 protein appears as one record, without DNA. The repertoire table contains approximately 160,000 distinct CDR3 sequences. The CDR3 contains 14 residues. Germline CDR1 is SSHAT and CDR2 is FNYEAQ (reference sequence). The TCR was taken from a human donor with ulcerative colitis or Crohn's disease, or a healthy co-twin of an affected twin (not recorded which). The chain links TRBV7-7 to TRBJ1-1; TCRdb names TRBD1, which stays unverified in the absence of DNA. Sample: blood. The CDR3 protein is CASRPGQMNTEAFF.